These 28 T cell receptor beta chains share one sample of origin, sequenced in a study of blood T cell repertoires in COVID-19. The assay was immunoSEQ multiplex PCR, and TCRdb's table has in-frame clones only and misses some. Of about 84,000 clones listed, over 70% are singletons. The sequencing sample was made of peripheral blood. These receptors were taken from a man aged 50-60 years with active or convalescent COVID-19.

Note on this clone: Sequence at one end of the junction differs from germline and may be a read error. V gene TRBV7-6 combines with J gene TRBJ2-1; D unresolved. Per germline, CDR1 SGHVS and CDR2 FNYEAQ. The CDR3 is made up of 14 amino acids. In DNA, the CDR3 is TGTGCTAGCAGCCTCCGCGGAGCCTACAATGAGCAGTTCTTC. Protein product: CASSLRGAYNEQFF.

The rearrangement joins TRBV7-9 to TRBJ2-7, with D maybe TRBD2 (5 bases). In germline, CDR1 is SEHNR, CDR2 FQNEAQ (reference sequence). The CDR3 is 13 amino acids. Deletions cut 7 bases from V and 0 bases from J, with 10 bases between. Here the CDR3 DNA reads TGTGCCAGCATGGAGGCGAGCTCCTACGAGCAGTACTTC. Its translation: CASMEASSYEQYF.

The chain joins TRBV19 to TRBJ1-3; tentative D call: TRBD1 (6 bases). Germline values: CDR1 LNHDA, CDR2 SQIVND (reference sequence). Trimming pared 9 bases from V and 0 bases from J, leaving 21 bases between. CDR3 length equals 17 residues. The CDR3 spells CASHGGGSGPSGNTIYF. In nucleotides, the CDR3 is TGTGCCAGCCACGGGGGGGGCTCCGGACCCTCTGGAAACACCATATATTTT.

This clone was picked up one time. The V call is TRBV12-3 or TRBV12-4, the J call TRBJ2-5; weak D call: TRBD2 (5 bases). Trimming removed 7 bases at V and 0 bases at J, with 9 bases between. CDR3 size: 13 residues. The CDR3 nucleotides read TGTGCCAGCACTCGGGATAACCAAGAGACCCAGTACTTC. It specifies CASTRDNQETQYF.

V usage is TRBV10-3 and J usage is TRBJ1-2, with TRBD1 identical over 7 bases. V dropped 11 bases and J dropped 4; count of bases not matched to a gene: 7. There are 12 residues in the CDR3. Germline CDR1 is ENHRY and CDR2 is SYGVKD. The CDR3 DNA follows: TGTGCCTCCTGGGGACAGTCCTATGGCTACACCTTC. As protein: CASWGQSYGYTF.

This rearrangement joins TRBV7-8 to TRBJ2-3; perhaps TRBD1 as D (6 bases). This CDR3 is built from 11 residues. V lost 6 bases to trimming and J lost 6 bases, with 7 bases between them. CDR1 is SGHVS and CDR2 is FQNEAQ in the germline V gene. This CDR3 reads CASSQGDTQYF. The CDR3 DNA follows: TGTGCCAGCAGTCAGGGGGATACGCAGTATTTT.

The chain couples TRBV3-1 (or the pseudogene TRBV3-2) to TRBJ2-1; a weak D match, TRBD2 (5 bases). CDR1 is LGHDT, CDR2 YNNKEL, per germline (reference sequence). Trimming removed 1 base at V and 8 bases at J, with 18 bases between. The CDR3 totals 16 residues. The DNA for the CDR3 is TGTGCCAGCAGCCAAGTTCGGGGAGCGGTCGGCGATGAGCAGTTCTTC. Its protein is CASSQVRGAVGDEQFF.

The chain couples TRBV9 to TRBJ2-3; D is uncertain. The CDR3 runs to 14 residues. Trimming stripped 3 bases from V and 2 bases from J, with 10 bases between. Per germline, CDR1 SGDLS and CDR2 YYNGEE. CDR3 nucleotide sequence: TGTGCCAGCAGCGCAAACAGACACACAGATACGCAGTATTTT. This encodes CASSANRHTDTQYF.

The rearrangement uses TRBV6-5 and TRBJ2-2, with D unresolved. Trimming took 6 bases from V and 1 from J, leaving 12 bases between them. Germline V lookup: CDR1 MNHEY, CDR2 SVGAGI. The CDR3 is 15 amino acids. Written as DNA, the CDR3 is TGTGCCAGCAGCCATCCCAGGAAGAACACCGGGGAGCTGTTTTTT. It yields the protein CASSHPRKNTGELFF.

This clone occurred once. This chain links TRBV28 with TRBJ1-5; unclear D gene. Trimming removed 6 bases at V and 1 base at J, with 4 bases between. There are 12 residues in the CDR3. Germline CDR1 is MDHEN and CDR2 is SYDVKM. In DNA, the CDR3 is TGTGCCAGCAGGGCAAGCAATCAGCCCCAGCATTTT. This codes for CASRASNQPQHF.

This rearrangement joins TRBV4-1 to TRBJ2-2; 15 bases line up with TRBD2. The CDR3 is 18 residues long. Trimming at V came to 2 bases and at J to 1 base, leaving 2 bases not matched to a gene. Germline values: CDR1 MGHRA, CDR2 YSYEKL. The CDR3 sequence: CASSQTGLAGGNTGELFF. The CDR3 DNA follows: TGCGCCAGCAGCCAAACGGGACTAGCGGGGGGGAACACCGGGGAGCTGTTTTTT.

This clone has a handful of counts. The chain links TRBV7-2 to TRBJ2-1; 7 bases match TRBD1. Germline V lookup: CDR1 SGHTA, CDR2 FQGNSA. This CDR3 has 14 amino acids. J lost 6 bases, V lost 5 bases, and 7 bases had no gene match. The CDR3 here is CASSPGQSRNEQFF. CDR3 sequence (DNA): TGTGCCAGCAGCCCGGGACAGAGCCGCAATGAGCAGTTCTTC.

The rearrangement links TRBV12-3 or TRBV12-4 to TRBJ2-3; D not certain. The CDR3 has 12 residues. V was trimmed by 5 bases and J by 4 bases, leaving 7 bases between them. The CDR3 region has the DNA TGTGCCAGCAGTCTATTGGCAGATACGCAGTATTTT. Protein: CASSLLADTQYF.

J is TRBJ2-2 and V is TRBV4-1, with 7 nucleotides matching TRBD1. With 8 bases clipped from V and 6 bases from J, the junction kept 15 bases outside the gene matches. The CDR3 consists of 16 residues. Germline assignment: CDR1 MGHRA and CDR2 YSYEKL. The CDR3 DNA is TGCGCCAGCGGAATTCGGCCTGGACAGGTCGCCGGGGAGCTGTTTTTT. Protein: CASGIRPGQVAGELFF.

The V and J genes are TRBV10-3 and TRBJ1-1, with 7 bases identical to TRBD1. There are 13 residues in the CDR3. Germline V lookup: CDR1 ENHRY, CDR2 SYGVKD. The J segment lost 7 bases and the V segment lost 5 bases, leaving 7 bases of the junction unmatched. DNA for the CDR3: TGTGCCATCAGTCTCGAACAGGGGTTTGAAGCTTTCTTT. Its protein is CAISLEQGFEAFF.

CDR3 sequence (DNA): TGTGCCAGCAGCTTGGTAGGGATCAGGGGCACTGAAGCTTTCTTT. This translates into CASSLVGIRGTEAFF. This chain joins TRBV5-4 and TRBJ1-1; D might be TRBD1 (6 bases). V lost 0 bases to trimming and J lost 4 bases, with 13 bases between them. Germline V gene lookup returns CDR1 SGHNT and CDR2 YYREEE (reference sequence). The CDR3 runs 15 residues. Variable domain in full (rest from reference TRBV5-4 and TRBJ1-1): ETGVTQSPTHLIKTRGQQVTLRCSSQSGHNTVSWYQQALGQGPQFIFQYYREEENGRGNFPPRFSGLQFPNYSSELNVNALELDDSALYLCASSLVGIRGTEAFFGQGTRLTVV.

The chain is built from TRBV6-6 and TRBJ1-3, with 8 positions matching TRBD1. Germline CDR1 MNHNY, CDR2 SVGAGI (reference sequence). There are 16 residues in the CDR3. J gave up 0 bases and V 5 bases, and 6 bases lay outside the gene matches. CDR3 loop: CASSLRGPYSGNTIYF. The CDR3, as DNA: TGTGCCAGCAGTCTCAGGGGGCCTTACTCTGGAAACACCATATATTTT.

Here the CDR3 reads CASSLTNTGVQETQYF. The CDR3, as DNA: TGTGCCAGCAGCCTAACAAATACAGGGGTTCAAGAGACCCAGTACTTC. This chain joins TRBV11-2 and TRBJ2-5; 7 bases match TRBD1. The CDR3 has 16 residues. After removal of 5 bases from V and 2 bases from J, the junction contained 11 bases not matched to a gene. Per the germline V gene, CDR1 is SGHAT and CDR2 is FQNNGV.

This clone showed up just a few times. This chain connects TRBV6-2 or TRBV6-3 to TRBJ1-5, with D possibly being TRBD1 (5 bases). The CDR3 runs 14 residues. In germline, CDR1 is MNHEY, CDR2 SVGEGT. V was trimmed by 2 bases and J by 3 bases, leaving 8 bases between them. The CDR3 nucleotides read TGTGCCAGCAGTTACGGGGGGTTCAATCAGCCCCAGCATTTT. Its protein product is CASSYGGFNQPQHF.

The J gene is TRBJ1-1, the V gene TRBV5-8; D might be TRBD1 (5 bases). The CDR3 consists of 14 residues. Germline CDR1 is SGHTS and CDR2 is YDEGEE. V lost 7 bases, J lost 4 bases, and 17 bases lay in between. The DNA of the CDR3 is TGTGCCAGCGAGCCAACAGGAGTCGGCACTGAAGCTTTCTTT. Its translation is CASEPTGVGTEAFF.

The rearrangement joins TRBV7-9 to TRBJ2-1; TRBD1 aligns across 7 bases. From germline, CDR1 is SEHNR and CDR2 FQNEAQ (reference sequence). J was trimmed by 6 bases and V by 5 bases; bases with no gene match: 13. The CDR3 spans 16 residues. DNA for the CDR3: TGTGCCAGCAGCCCCAACAGGGGATTCTTGGGCAATGAGCAGTTCTTC. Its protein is CASSPNRGFLGNEQFF.

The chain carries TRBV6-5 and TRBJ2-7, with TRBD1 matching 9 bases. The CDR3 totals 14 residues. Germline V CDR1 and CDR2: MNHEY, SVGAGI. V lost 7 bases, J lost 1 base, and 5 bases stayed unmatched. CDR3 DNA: TGTGCCAGCACAAAACAGGGGGCTTCCTACGAGCAGTACTTC. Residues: CASTKQGASYEQYF.

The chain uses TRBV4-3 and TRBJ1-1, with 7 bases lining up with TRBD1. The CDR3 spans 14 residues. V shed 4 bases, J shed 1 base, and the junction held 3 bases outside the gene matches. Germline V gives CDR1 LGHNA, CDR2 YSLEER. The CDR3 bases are TGCGCCAGCAGCCGGGGGGACAGGAACACTGAAGCTTTCTTT. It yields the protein CASSRGDRNTEAFF.

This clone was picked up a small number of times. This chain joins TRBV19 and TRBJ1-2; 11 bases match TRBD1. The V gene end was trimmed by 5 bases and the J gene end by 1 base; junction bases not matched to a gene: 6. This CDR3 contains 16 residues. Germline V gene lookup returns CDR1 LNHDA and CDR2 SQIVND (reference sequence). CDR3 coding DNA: TGTGCCAGTAGTGACAGGACAGGGGGCCGTAACTATGGCTACACCTTC. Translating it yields CASSDRTGGRNYGYTF.

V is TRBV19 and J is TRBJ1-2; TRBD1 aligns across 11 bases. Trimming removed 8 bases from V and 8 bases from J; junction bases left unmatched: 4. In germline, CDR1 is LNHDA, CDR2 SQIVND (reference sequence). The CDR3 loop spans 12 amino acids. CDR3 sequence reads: CASGQGAAGYTF. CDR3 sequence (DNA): TGTGCCAGTGGACAGGGGGCGGCGGGCTACACCTTC.

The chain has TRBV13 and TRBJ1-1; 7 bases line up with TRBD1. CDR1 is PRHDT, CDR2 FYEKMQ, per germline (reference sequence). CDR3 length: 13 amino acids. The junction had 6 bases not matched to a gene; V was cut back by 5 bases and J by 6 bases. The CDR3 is CASSPRGVAEAFF. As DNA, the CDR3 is TGTGCCAGCAGCCCCAGGGGGGTCGCTGAAGCTTTCTTT. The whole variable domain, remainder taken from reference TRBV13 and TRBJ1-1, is AAGVIQSPRHLIKEKRETATLKCYPIPRHDTVYWYQQGPGQDPQFLISFYEKMQSDKGSIPDRFSAQQFSDYHSELNMSSLELGDSALYFCASSPRGVAEAFFGQGTRLTVV.

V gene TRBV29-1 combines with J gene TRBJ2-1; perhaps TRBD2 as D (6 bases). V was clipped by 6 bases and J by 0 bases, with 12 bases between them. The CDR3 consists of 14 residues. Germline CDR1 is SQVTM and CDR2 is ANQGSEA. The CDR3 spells CSVSTGSSYNEQFF. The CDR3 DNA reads TGCAGCGTCTCGACCGGGAGCTCCTACAATGAGCAGTTCTTC.

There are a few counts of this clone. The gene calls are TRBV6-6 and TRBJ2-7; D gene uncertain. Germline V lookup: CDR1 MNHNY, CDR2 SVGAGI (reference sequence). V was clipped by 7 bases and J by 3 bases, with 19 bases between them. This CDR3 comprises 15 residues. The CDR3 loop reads CASTPREADGYEQYF. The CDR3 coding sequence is TGTGCCAGCACCCCCCGTGAGGCTGATGGCTACGAGCAGTACTTC.